This TCR beta chain was documented in a study of control samples from healthy donors and cancer patients. TCRdb's table, derived via immunoSEQ multiplex PCR, lists solely in-frame clones and lacks some. This table has approximately 100,000 clones, approximately 87% appearing once. This CDR3 comprises 12 residues. Germline V gene sequence: CDR1 SQVTM, CDR2 ANQGSEA. V lost 2 bases and J 3 bases, leaving 7 bases between the germline ends. V and J are TRBV29-1 and TRBJ1-1; D is unresolved. The specimen was blood. The TCR was taken from a woman aged 40 to 55 in good health. As DNA, the CDR3 is TGCAGCGTTGAAAGGTCTGACACTGAAGCTTTCTTT. Amino acid sequence: CSVERSDTEAFF.